This record concerns one T cell receptor (beta chain) sequence. Its recognized antigen is unknown. No qualities accompany the bases; no much larger clone lies one base away. Library preparation was by the immunoSEQ multiplex PCR assay. The clones in this table, taken by TCRdb from immuneACCESS, are in-frame only. Not every clone is retained; where verified, under half of the shortfall comes from an unresolved V gene, and the cause of the rest is unknown. A total of some 29,000 clones appear in this sample, over 80% of them only once. The top ten clonotypes cover more than 5% of the sample. Including cysteine and phenylalanine, the CDR3 has 17 amino acids. Only the CDR3 DNA stays, 51 bases, in frame from base 1. Trimming takes 4 bases off V and 1 base off J; junction bases not matched to a gene: 7. The germline V gene provides CDR1 SGHDT and CDR2 YYEEEE. The record originates from a study of T cell changes during pregnancy in multiple sclerosis (dated by TCRdb to between 2017 and 2020). Concerning the study at large: The study looked at changes in the T cell repertoire across pregnancy in women with multiple sclerosis.

This specimen consisted of CD8+ T cells from peripheral blood mononuclear cells, obtained before pregnancy. Recombination linked TRBV5-6 to TRBJ2-1, and TRBD2 matches 11 of the central bases. The clonotype was recovered from a female donor with multiple sclerosis, enrolled in a pregnancy study. CDR3 sequence: CASSRLRLAGSYNEQFF. The DNA sequence follows: TGTGCCAGCAGCCGACTCAGACTAGCGGGGTCCTACAATGAGCAGTTCTTC.